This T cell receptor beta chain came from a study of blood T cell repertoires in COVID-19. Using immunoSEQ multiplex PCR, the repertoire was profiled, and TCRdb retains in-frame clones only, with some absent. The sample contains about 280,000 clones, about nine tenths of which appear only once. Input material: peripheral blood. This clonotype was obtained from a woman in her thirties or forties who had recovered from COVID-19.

This chain's CDR3 is CASSNHGLAGDPSYEQYF. The CDR3, as DNA: TGTGCCAGTAGTAATCACGGACTAGCGGGAGACCCTTCCTACGAGCAGTACTTC. The rearrangement links TRBV19 to TRBJ2-7, with 13 bases matching TRBD2. V lost 4 bases and J lost 1; bases outside the gene matches: 10. The length of the CDR3 is 18 residues. The germline gives CDR1 LNHDA, CDR2 SQIVND (reference sequence).